Listed below are T cell receptor beta chains from one sample, sequenced in a study of human T cells and chemical hapten exposure. TCRdb reanalysed the 5' RACE reads using MiXCR and keeps one entry per CDR3 protein. The sample gives under 150,000 distinct CDR3 sequences, around a fifth of which show up once; around 2.7% is in the top ten. These receptors were collected from a human donor in good health. CDR3s include the opening cysteine and the closing phenylalanine or tryptophan. The D gene is left open where the match is weak.

D,V,J,CDR3
TRBD1,TRBV28,TRBJ2-7,CAGGQPYEQYF
.,TRBV20-1,TRBJ2-3,CSAPGSISQGTQYF
TRBD2,TRBV6-2/TRBV6-3,TRBJ2-3,CASSFTSGTQYF
.,TRBV29-1,TRBJ1-2,CSVVPDSYYGYTF
.,TRBV28,TRBJ1-1,CASSRQMPEAFF
TRBD1,TRBV9,TRBJ2-1,CASSVDSGTAVYNEQFF
TRBD1,TRBV3-1,TRBJ1-2,CASSQVVGQGTNYGYTF
.,TRBV5-1,TRBJ2-3,CASSVIPADTQYF
TRBD1,TRBV29-1,TRBJ1-2,CSVGTDLNYGYTF
TRBD2,TRBV20-1,TRBJ2-7,CSASRTSGPSYEQYF
TRBD1,TRBV5-1,TRBJ2-5,CASSSHGQGRETQYF
.,TRBV5-4,TRBJ2-3,CASSLERTDTQYF
.,TRBV4-2,TRBJ2-7,CASSGAGTSYEQYF
TRBD1,TRBV5-4,TRBJ1-5,CASSPDRGVNQPQHF
.,TRBV4-1,TRBJ1-3,CASSPWTGNTIYF
TRBD1,TRBV20-1,TRBJ2-7,CSAGRDSVYEQYF
.,TRBV29-1,TRBJ2-7,CSVELSSYEQYF
TRBD2,TRBV3-1,TRBJ2-1,CASSQDKLAGSYNEQFF
TRBD2,TRBV20-1,TRBJ2-7,CSANKFTSDTMYTVEGEQYF
.,TRBV5-1,TRBJ1-4,CASTPTATNEKLFF
.,TRBV4-1,TRBJ1-3,CASSQEGHGSGNTIYF
.,TRBV20-1,TRBJ2-1,CSARDREHSYNEQFF
.,TRBV18,TRBJ2-3,CASSPEPTSTDTQYF
.,TRBV5-1,TRBJ1-4,CASSSNTGGEKLFF
TRBD2,TRBV6-4,TRBJ2-1,CASSATSGSYNEQFF
.,TRBV29-1,TRBJ2-1,CSVEGLRPRNEQFF
.,TRBV7-6,TRBJ1-1,CASSLSRGAGDTEAFF
.,TRBV2,TRBJ1-5,CASSQYLTGYNQPQHF
TRBD2,TRBV7-9,TRBJ2-3,CASSPNPGTSGREIDTQYF
TRBD2,TRBV4-2,TRBJ2-3,CASSPRLWTSARSTDTQYF
TRBD1,TRBV18,TRBJ1-4,CASSPKDRRRDEKLFF
.,TRBV23-1,TRBJ2-4,CASQGGGRAVIQYF
.,TRBV5-1,TRBJ2-3,CASSLQAALNIDTQYF
.,TRBV28,TRBJ1-1,CASSLLGANEAFF
TRBD2,TRBV6-1,TRBJ2-1,CASSETTSGRPDEQFF
.,TRBV18,TRBJ2-3,CASSRTRGGSDTQYF
.,TRBV5-1,TRBJ2-6,CASSLVAGSGANVLTF
.,TRBV28,TRBJ2-1,CAGSYRDSRGNEQFF
.,TRBV3-1,TRBJ2-5,CASSLLTETQYF
TRBD1,TRBV25-1,TRBJ2-7,CASKGQGGYEQYF
TRBD2,TRBV7-2,TRBJ2-5,CASSPAGRGETQYF
.,TRBV27,TRBJ2-7,CASGPLGGYEQYF
.,TRBV30,TRBJ1-5,CAWSVHGYQPQHF
.,TRBV3-1,TRBJ2-3,CASSPYQGRRDTQYF
TRBD1,TRBV20-1,TRBJ1-2,CSAANTGGSGYTF
.,TRBV25-1,TRBJ2-7,CASSASSYEQYF
.,TRBV29-1,TRBJ1-1,CSVDKANTEAFF
TRBD1,TRBV6-5,TRBJ2-7,CASSLPGQQINEQYF
TRBD1,TRBV27,TRBJ2-1,CASSRQGSTYNEQFF
TRBD1,TRBV29-1,TRBJ1-2,CSVEEGAFYGYTF